Below, 26 T cell receptor beta chains from the same sample are listed, as sequenced in a study of vaccination and CD4 T cells after COVID-19. Regarding time point: late sampling 161 to 241 days after vaccination in three convalescent patients. Treatment meaning: approximately 11-day PBMC culture with coronavirus spike peptide pools or control peptides (ViraFEST assay). Oncomine TCR Beta short-read sequencing was applied to DNA from cultured CD4+ T cells. TCRdb recomputed calls from the PCR reads with MiXCR, one row per CDR3 protein. The sample has over 20,000 distinct CDR3 sequences; 35% to 45% are singletons. The antigens for these receptors are not known. Source: CD4+ T cells from blood, cultured in vitro, taken about 7 months after SARS-CoV-2 vaccination. The receptor set was obtained from a human donor who had recovered from COVID-19.

This clonotype was seen only a few times. The chain recombines TRBV20-1 with TRBJ2-3; D is possibly TRBD1 or TRBD2 (5 bases each). Germline V gives CDR1 DFQATT, CDR2 SNEGSKA (reference sequence). V was shortened by 4 bases and J by 1 base, with 9 bases between the two germline ends. CDR3 length equals 13 residues. The CDR3 protein is CSATWDGTDTQYF. DNA for the CDR3: TGCAGTGCTACATGGGACGGCACAGATACGCAGTATTTT.

This clonotype was seen a few times. The V call is TRBV7-9, the J call TRBJ1-5; D not certain. The V end lost 2 bases, the J end lost 4 bases, and 6 bases lay between the germline ends. The CDR3 consists of 13 residues. Germline assignment: CDR1 SEHNR and CDR2 FQNEAQ (reference sequence). The CDR3 protein is CASSLFGNQPQHF. Written as DNA, the CDR3 is TGTGCCAGCAGCTTATTTGGGAATCAGCCCCAGCATTTT. Full variable domain (missing parts from reference TRBV7-9 and TRBJ1-5): DTGVSQNPRHKITKRGQNVTFRCDPISEHNRLYWYRQTLGQGPEFLTYFQNEAQLEKSRLLSDRFSAERPKGSFSTLEIQRTEQGDSAMYLCASSLFGNQPQHFGDGTRLSIL.

This clonotype qualifies as medium-sized (0.01 to 0.1%). The rearrangement links TRBV27 to TRBJ1-2; TRBD1 agrees at 11 bases. J lost 4 bases, V lost 4 bases, and 11 bases had no gene match. CDR3 size: 17 residues. The germline V gene has CDR1 MNHEY and CDR2 SMNVEV (reference sequence). The CDR3, as DNA: TGTGCCAGCAGTTCATCGGGACAGGGGGAAAGGGGCTATGGCTACACCTTC. As protein: CASSSSGQGERGYGYTF.

The V call is TRBV7-3, the J call TRBJ1-2, with D tentatively TRBD1 (5 bases). The germline V gene has CDR1 SGHTA and CDR2 FQGTGA. Trimming removed 5 bases at V and 5 bases at J, with 12 bases between. The CDR3 spans 13 residues. The CDR3 protein is CASSPLAGYGYTF. The CDR3 coding sequence is TGTGCCAGCAGCCCCCTGGCAGGGTATGGCTACACCTTC.

CDR3 DNA sequence: TGTGCCAGCAGTAGGGGACAGGGTGAGTCGGATACGCAGTATTTT. It specifies CASSRGQGESDTQYF. The genes are TRBV2 and TRBJ2-3, with TRBD1 matching 9 bases. CDR1 and CDR2 (germline): SNHLY, FYNNEI. The trim removed 5 bases at V and 6 bases at J, leaving 9 bases unmatched. This CDR3 has 15 residues.

This clonotype was observed a handful of times. The V gene is TRBV20-1, the J gene TRBJ1-3; D is perhaps TRBD1 (6 bases). From germline, CDR1 is DFQATT and CDR2 SNEGSKA (reference sequence). The CDR3 is made up of 14 amino acids. V was clipped by 3 bases and J by 3 bases, with 12 bases between them. The CDR3: CSARDSILGNTIYF. CDR3 sequence (DNA): TGCAGTGCTAGGGACAGCATCCTTGGAAACACCATATATTTT.

CDR3 sequence reads: CASSSGKSTDTQYF. The CDR3 coding sequence is TGTGCCAGCAGTTCCGGGAAGAGCACAGATACGCAGTATTTT. This rearrangement joins TRBV27 to TRBJ2-3; a weak D match, TRBD2 (5 bases). CDR3 length: 14 amino acids. Trimming took off 4 bases at V and 0 bases at J, with 8 bases between the two ends. CDR1 and CDR2 (germline): MNHEY, SMNVEV (reference sequence).

The chain carries TRBV6-4 and TRBJ2-3, with a tentative D call TRBD2 (5 bases). The V gene lost 2 bases and the J gene lost 11 bases, with 14 bases spanning the gap. The CDR3 has 13 amino acids. CDR1 MRHNA and CDR2 SNTAGT come from the germline V gene. CDR3 in amino acids: CASSDRGSKMQYF. The CDR3 nucleotides read TGTGCCAGCAGTGACCGCGGGTCAAAGATGCAGTATTTT.

The sample holds a few counts of this clonotype. J is TRBJ2-5 and V is TRBV11-1; tentatively, D is TRBD2 (5 bases). The germline V and J ends were trimmed by 3 bases and 0 bases, with 5 bases remaining between them. Germline CDR1 reads SGHAT; CDR2 reads FQDESV (reference sequence). The CDR3 length is 13 residues. CDR3 sequence (DNA): TGTGCCAGCAGCTTGGACTACCAAGAGACCCAGTACTTC. This translates into CASSLDYQETQYF.

This clonotype has only a few counts. The rearrangement joins TRBV7-6 to TRBJ2-7; 9 positions match TRBD1. Trimming cost V 1 base and J 4 bases; bases outside gene matches: 8. The germline V gene encodes CDR1 SGHVS and CDR2 FNYEAQ. CDR3 length: 16 residues. The CDR3 reads CASSLGRDRVKYEQYF. CDR3 sequence (DNA): TGTGCCAGCAGCTTAGGCCGGGACAGGGTAAAATACGAGCAGTACTTC.

The chain joins TRBV28 to TRBJ1-1; no definite D call. The CDR3 loop spans 15 amino acids. Germline lookup yields CDR1 MDHEN and CDR2 SYDVKM. V shed 1 base and J shed 1 base, with 10 bases lying between them. CDR3 in amino acids: CASSLLGIKNTEAFF. CDR3 DNA: TGTGCCAGCAGTTTATTGGGTATAAAGAACACTGAAGCTTTCTTT.

The table lists this clonotype with a few counts. The rearrangement links TRBV6-1 to TRBJ1-5, with a tentative D call TRBD1 (5 bases). The V gene lost 3 bases and the J gene lost 0 bases, with 9 bases spanning the gap. CDR1 is MNHNS, CDR2 SASEGT, per germline. The CDR3 runs 15 residues. Here the CDR3 DNA reads TGTGCCAGCAGTGAGGCAGGGTATAGCAATCAGCCCCAGCATTTT. Residues: CASSEAGYSNQPQHF.

The V and J genes are TRBV10-3 and TRBJ2-7; possible D gene TRBD1, 6 bases. V lost 3 bases, J lost 2 bases, and 8 bases lay in between. The CDR3 sequence is 13 residues long. The germline CDR1 and CDR2 sequences are ENHRY and SYGVKD. The CDR3 loop reads CAISEQGTYEQYF. The CDR3 DNA reads as TGTGCCATCAGTGAACAGGGTACCTACGAGCAGTACTTC.

This clonotype has a single count. This CDR3 is CAWSVRRNTEAFF. The CDR3 nucleotides are TGTGCCTGGAGTGTACGTCGGAACACTGAAGCTTTCTTT. The chain is built from TRBV30 and TRBJ1-1; D unresolved. The CDR3 has 13 residues. Per the germline V gene, CDR1 is GTSNPN and CDR2 is SVGIG (reference sequence). V lost 0 bases to trimming and J lost 1 base, with 6 bases between them.

This clonotype came up a few times. The chain recombines TRBV7-9 with TRBJ2-7; 9 positions match TRBD1. The length of the CDR3 is 15 residues. V shed 5 bases and J 4 bases; nucleotides not matched to a gene: 9. The germline CDR1 and CDR2 sequences are SEHNR and FQNEAQ (reference sequence). CDR3 residues: CASSTPGQGTYEQYF. The CDR3 bases are TGTGCCAGCAGCACCCCGGGACAGGGAACATACGAGCAGTACTTC.

This clonotype was seen just once. The chain joins TRBV19 to TRBJ2-1; the match to TRBD2 covers 9 bases. J gave up 3 bases and V 11 bases, and 8 bases lay outside the gene matches. The V gene's germline CDR1 is LNHDA and CDR2 SQIVND (reference sequence). This CDR3 is built from 14 residues. The CDR3 protein is CASGSGSRYNEQFF. The CDR3 nucleotides are TGTGCCTCTGGTAGCGGGAGTCGCTACAATGAGCAGTTCTTC. Full variable domain (remainder filled in from reference TRBV19 and TRBJ2-1): DGGITQSPKYLFRKEGQNVTLSCEQNLNHDAMYWYRQDPGQGLRLIYYSQIVNDFQKGDIAEGYSVSREKKESFPLTVTSAQKNPTAFYLCASGSGSRYNEQFFGPGTRLTVL.

This clonotype turned up a few times. The CDR3 nucleotides read TGTGCCAGCAGCCCCCGGTCCCAAGAGACCCAGTACTTC. Protein: CASSPRSQETQYF. The rearrangement links TRBV7-2 to TRBJ2-5; no reliable D call. The CDR3 runs 13 residues. CDR1 is SGHTA and CDR2 is FQGNSA in the germline V gene. Trimming took 5 bases from V and 1 from J, leaving 8 bases between them.

The chain joins TRBV27 to TRBJ2-1; 10 nucleotides agree with TRBD2. This CDR3 has 15 residues. The V and J ends lost 4 bases and 3 bases, in that order; junction bases with no gene match: 3. In germline, CDR1 is MNHEY, CDR2 SMNVEV (reference sequence). In nucleotides, the CDR3 is TGTGCCAGCAGTTCCGGACTAGCGGTCTACAATGAGCAGTTCTTC. Encoded protein: CASSSGLAVYNEQFF.

This chain connects TRBV4-1 to TRBJ2-5; TRBD2 matches at 7 bases. Germline assignment: CDR1 MGHRA and CDR2 YSYEKL. This CDR3 comprises 16 residues. V lost 3 bases to trimming and J lost 8 bases; unmatched junction nucleotides: 15. The CDR3 nucleotides read TGCGCCAGCAGCCAGATAAACATACTAGCGTTCGGTACCCAGTACTTC. Its translation: CASSQINILAFGTQYF.

The chain employs TRBV20-1 and TRBJ1-2; TRBD1 is a possible D gene (5 bases). The V gene's germline CDR1 is DFQATT and CDR2 SNEGSKA (reference sequence). Deletions cut 8 bases from V and 2 bases from J, with 15 bases between. The CDR3 has 13 amino acids. The CDR3 nucleotides are TGCAGTCCACGCGGGACGGAAAACTATGGCTACACCTTC. This translates into CSPRGTENYGYTF.

V and J are TRBV6-5 and TRBJ1-1; D uncertain. V was shortened by 0 bases and J by 4 bases, with 6 bases between the two germline ends. Germline CDR1 and CDR2: MNHEY and SVGAGI. The CDR3 is made up of 13 amino acids. The DNA of the CDR3 is TGTGCCAGCAGTTACTCACAGCGCACTGAAGCTTTCTTT. Encoded protein: CASSYSQRTEAFF.

This chain connects TRBV6-2 or TRBV6-3 to TRBJ1-6; D unclear. Germline-derived CDR1 and CDR2 are MNHEY and SVGEGT. The CDR3 totals 14 residues. V was clipped by 7 bases and J by 7 bases, with 14 bases between them. The CDR3 region is CASTKGPLNSPLHF. The CDR3, as DNA: TGTGCCAGCACCAAAGGTCCGCTCAATTCACCCCTCCACTTT.

This clonotype showed up just a few times. V and J are TRBV27 and TRBJ2-1; TRBD2 matches 10 bases. The CDR3 spans 14 residues. CDR1 is MNHEY, CDR2 SMNVEV, per germline (reference sequence). V shed 5 bases and J 6 bases; nucleotides not matched to a gene: 4. The CDR3 loop is CASSPRLAGNEQFF. DNA for the CDR3: TGTGCCAGCAGTCCAAGACTAGCGGGCAATGAGCAGTTCTTC.

Only a few counts were recorded for this clonotype. The chain carries TRBV6-1 and TRBJ1-2; a possible D gene is TRBD1 (5 bases). Trimming shortened V by 5 bases and J by 6 bases, and 13 bases separated the two germline ends. Germline values: CDR1 MNHNS, CDR2 SASEGT. This CDR3 region has 13 residues. The CDR3 loop reads CASSLMGVDGYTF. The CDR3 bases are TGTGCCAGCAGTCTCATGGGGGTTGATGGCTACACCTTC.

The chain combines TRBV7-9 with TRBJ1-6, with D tentatively TRBD1 (6 bases). Trimming shortened V by 8 bases and J by 10 bases, and 15 bases separated the two germline ends. Germline-derived CDR1 and CDR2 are SEHNR and FQNEAQ (reference sequence). CDR3 length equals 13 residues. In DNA form, the CDR3 reads TGTGCCAGCCAATGGGGGGGCGACTCACCCCTCCACTTT. It is translated as CASQWGGDSPLHF.

V and J are TRBV20-1 and TRBJ1-5, with D unresolved. This CDR3 contains 16 residues. CDR1 DFQATT and CDR2 SNEGSKA come from the germline V gene (reference sequence). V shed 0 bases and J shed 5 bases, with 17 bases lying between them. In DNA, the CDR3 is TGCAGTGCTAGAGACCGACGGACCGGCTCCTATCAGCCCCAGCATTTT. Translation gives CSARDRRTGSYQPQHF.